Following are 14 T cell receptor beta chains from one sample sequenced in a study of blood T cell repertoires in COVID-19. Data came from immunoSEQ multiplex PCR; TCRdb stores just in-frame clones and leaves some out. The table records fewer than 50,000 clones, roughly 87% of them present only once. Specimen: peripheral blood. These receptors were collected from a man aged 55 to 70 with COVID-19, enrolled during active disease.

The chain links TRBV15 to TRBJ2-3, with 11 bases matching TRBD2. V lost 10 bases and J lost 11; bases outside the gene matches: 11. CDR1 is LNHNV and CDR2 is YYDKDF in the germline V gene (reference sequence). This CDR3 is built from 13 residues. The DNA for the CDR3 is TGTGCCATAGCCACTAGCGGGAGTATGGAGCAGTATTTT. This codes for CAIATSGSMEQYF. Full variable domain (remainder filled in from reference TRBV15 and TRBJ2-3): DAMVIQNPRYQVTQFGKPVTLSCSQTLNHNVMYWYQQKSSQAPKLLFHYYDKDFNNEADTPDNFQSRRPNTSFCFLDIRSPGLGDTAMYLCAIATSGSMEQYFGPGTRLTVL.

This clone showed up just once. CDR3 bases: TGTGCCAGCAGTCTCGGGACAGGGGATGGCTACACCTTC. Its translation: CASSLGTGDGYTF. The J gene is TRBJ1-2, the V gene TRBV27; 10 positions match TRBD1. CDR3 size: 13 residues. J gave up 6 bases and V 5 bases, and 3 bases lay outside the gene matches. CDR1 and CDR2 from the germline V gene are MNHEY and SMNVEV (reference sequence).

This clone was observed once. V is TRBV27 and J is TRBJ1-5; 9 bases are shared with TRBD1. Germline CDR1 is MNHEY and CDR2 is SMNVEV (reference sequence). The CDR3 length is 14 residues. V lost 5 bases, J lost 6 bases, and 5 bases stayed unmatched. CDR3 coding DNA: TGTGCCAGCAGTAGCTTGGACAGGGGTCAGCCCCAGCATTTT. It encodes CASSSLDRGQPQHF.

This chain joins TRBV6-2 or TRBV6-3 and TRBJ2-1, with 10 positions matching TRBD2. CDR3 size: 18 residues. J lost 6 bases, V lost 3 bases, and 14 bases had no gene match. Germline CDR1 and CDR2: MNHEY and SVGEGT. The CDR3 loop is CASSYSASGSGRGNEQFF. The CDR3 DNA reads as TGTGCCAGCAGTTATTCGGCTAGCGGGAGTGGTCGGGGCAATGAGCAGTTCTTC.

The chain uses TRBV9 and TRBJ2-1; D not resolved. Germline V gene data show CDR1 as SGDLS and CDR2 as YYNGEE. The CDR3 contains 11 residues. Trimming stripped 0 bases from V and 9 bases from J, with 4 bases between. The CDR3 sequence is CASSVGSEQFF. The CDR3 nucleotides are TGTGCCAGCAGCGTAGGTAGTGAGCAGTTCTTC.

In its sample, this clone was seen a few times. The chain recombines TRBV28 with TRBJ1-2, with D perhaps matching TRBD1 (5 bases). The V and J ends lost 2 bases and 3 bases respectively, with 10 bases between them. CDR3 length equals 14 residues. The germline CDR1 and CDR2 sequences are MDHEN and SYDVKM. CDR3 sequence (DNA): TGTGCCAGCAGTTTACTCGCAGGGTACTATGGCTACACCTTC. This translates into CASSLLAGYYGYTF.

The chain employs TRBV11-2 and TRBJ2-2; D is uncertain. Germline V gene lookup returns CDR1 SGHAT and CDR2 FQNNGV. This CDR3 has 15 residues. Trimming removed 1 base at V and 4 bases at J, with 10 bases between. The CDR3 protein is CASSLATIGTGELFF. CDR3 in DNA: TGTGCCAGCAGCTTAGCTACTATCGGCACCGGGGAGCTGTTTTTT.

V usage is TRBV28 and J usage is TRBJ2-7, with a tentative D call TRBD2 (6 bases). The germline gives CDR1 MDHEN, CDR2 SYDVKM. Trimming cost V 8 bases and J 3 bases, with 20 bases left between them. The CDR3 runs 15 residues. The chain's CDR3 is CASYSNRDLDYEQYF. CDR3 sequence (DNA): TGTGCCAGCTATTCGAACCGGGACTTGGACTACGAGCAGTACTTC.

The chain employs TRBV7-9 and TRBJ2-5, with TRBD1 matching 9 bases. This CDR3 is built from 15 residues. V lost 5 bases and J lost 4; bases outside the gene matches: 8. Germline V gene sequence: CDR1 SEHNR, CDR2 FQNEAQ (reference sequence). Here the CDR3 reads CASSLQGALGETQYF. The CDR3 DNA is TGTGCCAGCAGCCTACAGGGGGCCCTAGGAGAGACCCAGTACTTC. Looking up the rest from reference TRBV7-9 and TRBJ2-5 gives the full variable domain: DTGVSQNPRHKITKRGQNVTFRCDPISEHNRLYWYRQTLGQGPEFLTYFQNEAQLEKSRLLSDRFSAERPKGSFSTLEIQRTEQGDSAMYLCASSLQGALGETQYFGPGTRLLVL.

The chain combines TRBV12-3 or TRBV12-4 with TRBJ1-1; weak D call: TRBD1 (6 bases). Trimming shortened V by 9 bases and J by 2 bases, and 13 bases separated the two germline ends. The CDR3 is made up of 13 amino acids. The CDR3 DNA follows: TGTGCCAGTGATTACAGGGATAACACTGAAGCTTTCTTT. It codes for CASDYRDNTEAFF.

V gene TRBV2 combines with J gene TRBJ1-2, with D perhaps matching TRBD1 (5 bases). CDR1 and CDR2 (germline): SNHLY, FYNNEI. CDR3 size: 16 residues. Trimming removed 1 base from V and 1 base from J, with 13 bases in between. DNA of the CDR3: TGTGCCAGCAGTGAAGATACTGGGGACTTTAACTATGGCTACACCTTC. Translating it yields CASSEDTGDFNYGYTF.

V usage is TRBV11-2 and J usage is TRBJ1-1, with a possible D match to TRBD1 (5 bases). Germline CDR1 and CDR2: SGHAT and FQNNGV. The V end lost 6 bases, the J end lost 4 bases, and 15 bases lay between the germline ends. The CDR3 length is 14 residues. CDR3 bases: TGTGCCAGCAGTCCAGACAGCCTGAGCACTGAAGCTTTCTTT. It encodes CASSPDSLSTEAFF. Full variable domain (rest looked up from reference TRBV11-2 and TRBJ1-1): EAGVAQSPRYKIIEKRQSVAFWCNPISGHATLYWYQQILGQGPKLLIQFQNNGVVDDSQLPKDRFSAERLKGVDSTLKIQPAKLEDSAVYLCASSPDSLSTEAFFGQGTRLTVV.

The chain combines TRBV29-1 with TRBJ2-7, with D tentatively TRBD1 (6 bases). Germline-derived CDR1 and CDR2 are SQVTM and ANQGSEA. The CDR3 extends over 15 amino acids. The V and J ends lost 0 bases and 3 bases respectively, with 15 bases between them. The CDR3 is CSVEDQATGYYEQYF. The CDR3 nucleotides are TGCAGCGTTGAAGACCAAGCGACAGGCTACTACGAGCAGTACTTC.

The chain has TRBV5-1 and TRBJ2-5, with D possibly TRBD1 on 6 matching bases. V lost 4 bases and J lost 1, with 11 bases in between. The CDR3 contains 14 residues. From germline, CDR1 is SGHRS and CDR2 YFSETQ. CDR3 loop: CASSTGTLQETQYF. As DNA, the CDR3 is TGCGCCAGCAGCACGGGGACACTCCAAGAGACCCAGTACTTC.